This TCR beta chain was profiled in a study of T-cell reconstitution after alpha-beta-depleted transplantation in children. Study results and limitations: From newly produced T cells came most of the T-cell counts and diversity one year after transplant. The study traced high day-60 TCRbeta diversity in some patients to surviving recipient T cells and thymic progenitors. After transplant, at about two months, alpha-beta T cells were reportedly derived from several hundred expanded graft clones.

Molecular barcoding with unique molecular identifiers was used for the TCRbeta library. TCRdb recomputed calls from the PCR reads with MiXCR, one row per CDR3 protein. The table lists about 900,000 distinct CDR3 sequences, about 26% of them singletons. Note on this clonotype: Antigen unknown.

The CDR3 is made up of 14 amino acids. Trimming took 4 bases from V and 4 from J, leaving 16 bases between them. CDR1 and CDR2 (germline): SQVTM, ANQGSEA. This clonotype originated in a boy younger than two who had a stem cell transplant for SCID, so the T cells may come from the graft donor. This chain joins TRBV29-1 and TRBJ1-2; perhaps TRBD1 as D (6 bases). Sequenced here: PBMCs, mostly from graft donor cells, sampled 360 days after TCRalphabeta/CD19-depleted stem cell transplant. The CDR3 spells CSVASGGAVYGYTF. The CDR3 bases are TGCAGCGTTGCTTCTGGGGGCGCGGTCTATGGCTACACCTTC.